Each of the 24 T cell receptor beta chains below was sequenced from the same sample in a study of T cells after yellow fever vaccination. TCRdb processed the 5' RACE reads anew with MiXCR; each CDR3 protein has one entry. This sample has 150,000 to 200,000 distinct CDR3 sequences, with approximately 6.2% found just once. The sequencing used CD4+ T cells sorted from PBMCs, collected on the day of the first yellow fever vaccination. The receptors were gathered from a young man who received the YFV17D yellow fever vaccine.

The genes are TRBV18 and TRBJ2-1, with a possible D match to TRBD1 (6 bases). V was clipped by 5 bases and J by 0 bases, with 11 bases between them. Germline V gene lookup returns CDR1 KGHSH and CDR2 LQKENI. The CDR3 has 15 amino acids. Here the CDR3 DNA reads TGTGCCAGCTCAAGGGACACCATCTCCTACAATGAGCAGTTCTTC. Protein product: CASSRDTISYNEQFF.

The J gene is TRBJ1-4, the V gene TRBV18; D is unresolved. Germline V lookup: CDR1 KGHSH, CDR2 LQKENI. The CDR3 runs 15 residues. Trimming shortened V by 7 bases and J by 0 bases, and 12 bases separated the two germline ends. CDR3 nucleotide sequence: TGTGCCAGCTTACCGACGGAGACAACTAATGAAAAACTGTTTTTT. This codes for CASLPTETTNEKLFF. The variable domain in full, completed from reference TRBV18 and TRBJ1-4, reads NAGVMQNPRHLVRRRGQEARLRCSPMKGHSHVYWYRQLPEEGLKFMVYLQKENIIDESGMPKERFSAEFPKEGPSILRIQQVVRGDSAAYFCASLPTETTNEKLFFGSGTQLSVL.

The genes are TRBV7-9 and TRBJ2-2; D not resolved. The CDR3 is made up of 15 amino acids. V was clipped by 2 bases and J by 4 bases, with 11 bases between them. From germline, CDR1 is SEHNR and CDR2 FQNEAQ (reference sequence). CDR3 coding DNA: TGTGCCAGCAGCTTACCACGGGCTGGCACCGGGGAGCTGTTTTTT. Its translation: CASSLPRAGTGELFF.

This clonotype was counted many times. The chain uses TRBV6-5 and TRBJ2-5, with D perhaps given as TRBD1 or TRBD2 (5 bases each). Trimming took off 5 bases at V and 0 bases at J, with 10 bases between the two ends. The germline V gene encodes CDR1 MNHEY and CDR2 SVGAGI. CDR3 size: 14 residues. CDR3 nucleotides: TGTGCCAGCAGTCTACCGGGACACCAAGAGACCCAGTACTTC. Amino acid sequence: CASSLPGHQETQYF.

The chain uses TRBV7-2 and TRBJ1-2, with D tentatively TRBD1 (6 bases). The germline V gene encodes CDR1 SGHTA and CDR2 FQGNSA. The CDR3 is 15 residues long. Trimming took 1 base from V and 3 from J, leaving 12 bases between them. CDR3 bases: TGTGCCAGCAGCTTAGTAGGGGGGTTGGACTATGGCTACACCTTC. Its protein product is CASSLVGGLDYGYTF.

The rearrangement joins TRBV12-3 or TRBV12-4 to TRBJ1-2, with TRBD1 matching 9 bases. V lost 5 bases, J lost 1 base, and 5 bases stayed unmatched. This CDR3 spans 15 amino acids. The CDR3 is CASSHGQGSNYGYTF. CDR3 coding DNA: TGTGCCAGCAGTCATGGACAGGGGAGTAACTATGGCTACACCTTC.

This clonotype has only a few counts. V and J are TRBV29-1 and TRBJ2-1; 12 nucleotides line up with TRBD2. This CDR3 is 16 amino acids long. Germline assignment: CDR1 SQVTM and CDR2 ANQGSEA. V gave up 7 bases and J gave up 5 bases; unmatched junction bases: 12. For the CDR3, the DNA is TGCAGCGGGAGTTTCCTAGCGGGGGGGCCGAACAATGAGCAGTTCTTC. It is translated as CSGSFLAGGPNNEQFF.

The table lists this clonotype with many counts. This chain uses TRBV18 with TRBJ1-5; no reliable D call. The germline V gene encodes CDR1 KGHSH and CDR2 LQKENI. CDR3 length equals 15 residues. V lost 2 bases to trimming and J lost 0 bases, with 8 bases between them. CDR3 amino acids: CASSPNQDSNQPQHF. The CDR3 nucleotides read TGTGCCAGCTCACCAAATCAGGATAGCAATCAGCCCCAGCATTTT.

The chain's CDR3 is CASSDRQGVQETQYF. The CDR3, as DNA: TGTGCCAGCAGCGATAGACAGGGAGTACAAGAGACCCAGTACTTC. The rearrangement uses TRBV3-1 and TRBJ2-5; 7 bases fit TRBD1. CDR1 is LGHDT and CDR2 is YNNKEL in the germline V gene (reference sequence). CDR3 length equals 15 residues. The ends lost 5 bases at V and 2 bases at J; junction bases unmatched: 8.

Note on this clonotype: A much larger clonotype is one base distant, so this may be a read error. The chain uses TRBV7-6 and TRBJ1-3; D is ambiguous. The germline gives CDR1 SGHVS, CDR2 FNYEAQ. Trimming took off 5 bases at V and 4 bases at J, with 12 bases between the two ends. CDR3 length equals 14 residues. The CDR3 spells CASSLIGNGNTIYF. The DNA of the CDR3 is TGTGCCAGCAGCCTTATAGGGAACGGAAACACCATATATTTT.

At least ten counts were recorded for this clonotype. V is TRBV29-1 and J is TRBJ2-5; 11 nucleotides line up with TRBD2. Trimming cost V 4 bases and J 1 base; bases outside gene matches: 5. The CDR3 sequence is 15 residues long. CDR1 and CDR2 (germline): SQVTM, ANQGSEA. This CDR3 is CSVVYLAGGQETQYF. The CDR3 DNA follows: TGCAGCGTTGTTTATCTAGCGGGGGGCCAAGAGACCCAGTACTTC.

This clonotype was seen repeatedly, ten times or more. The chain couples TRBV18 to TRBJ1-1; 7 bases match TRBD1. The ends lost 4 bases at V and 3 bases at J; junction bases unmatched: 5. Looked up from germline, CDR1 is KGHSH and CDR2 is LQKENI. The CDR3 length is 14 residues. In DNA, the CDR3 is TGTGCCAGCTCACAGGGGGCTAGGGACACTGAAGCTTTCTTT. It specifies CASSQGARDTEAFF.

This clonotype was seen many times. The rearrangement uses TRBV6-5 and TRBJ2-5; D is possibly TRBD1 (7 bases). Trimming cost V 2 bases and J 4 bases, with 17 bases left between them. Germline V gives CDR1 MNHEY, CDR2 SVGAGI. The CDR3 covers 16 residues. The CDR3, as DNA: TGTGCCAGCAGTTACCGGTGGAGGGGGCTTGGAGAGACCCAGTACTTC. This codes for CASSYRWRGLGETQYF.

This CDR3 is CASSRQGIGELFF. The CDR3 DNA reads as TGTGCCAGCAGCCGACAGGGGATCGGGGAGCTGTTTTTT. The V call is TRBV7-2, the J call TRBJ2-2, with TRBD1 matching 8 bases. Germline trimming cut 5 bases from V and 7 bases from J; bases unmatched to any gene: 3. Germline CDR1 is SGHTA and CDR2 is FQGNSA. The CDR3 runs to 13 residues.

The chain employs TRBV7-2 and TRBJ2-1; D ambiguous. CDR3 size: 14 residues. V was cut by 5 bases and J by 2 bases, with 10 bases left in between. CDR1 and CDR2 (germline): SGHTA, FQGNSA. CDR3 loop: CASSPHLAYNEQFF. DNA for the CDR3: TGTGCCAGCAGCCCCCACTTAGCCTACAATGAGCAGTTCTTC.

This clonotype was seen at least ten times. The V and J genes are TRBV4-2 and TRBJ2-5, with 14 bases matching TRBD2. The CDR3 contains 20 residues. J gave up 1 base and V 0 bases, and 10 bases lay outside the gene matches. The V gene's germline CDR1 is LGHNA and CDR2 YNFKEQ. CDR3 sequence (DNA): TGTGCCAGCAGCCAAGAGGCCAGGGGGACTAGCGGGGGTAGCCAAGAGACCCAGTACTTC. Translation gives CASSQEARGTSGGSQETQYF.

Worth noting for this clonotype: A read error is possible here, since a much larger clone lies one base away. The chain joins TRBV4-3 to TRBJ1-1; D remains unclear. Per germline, CDR1 LGHNA and CDR2 YSLEER. This CDR3 is built from 13 residues. The CDR3 bases are TGCGCCAGCAGCCAGATTCGTGGCACTGAAGCTCTCTTT. Its protein is CASSQIRGTEALF.

This clonotype was observed a handful of times. The chain carries TRBV10-3 and TRBJ2-2; D unresolved. This CDR3 contains 13 residues. V lost 10 bases, J lost 4 bases, and 13 bases lay in between. The germline V gene encodes CDR1 ENHRY and CDR2 SYGVKD. The chain's CDR3 is CATRTSGTGELFF. The CDR3, as DNA: TGTGCCACCCGGACCAGTGGCACCGGGGAGCTGTTTTTT.

This clonotype showed up many times. The rearrangement links TRBV5-1 to TRBJ2-3; possibly TRBD1 or TRBD2 for D (5 bases each). The germline CDR1 and CDR2 sequences are SGHRS and YFSETQ. V lost 0 bases, J lost 2 bases, and 10 bases lay in between. This CDR3 spans 15 amino acids. CDR3 DNA: TGCGCCAGCAGCTTGGCGTCAGGGACCACAGATACGCAGTATTTT. Translated, it gives CASSLASGTTDTQYF.

This clonotype has more than one count but fewer than ten. The chain employs TRBV10-3 and TRBJ1-4, with D tentatively TRBD1 (5 bases). The ends were cut back, 10 bases at V and 8 bases at J, with 14 bases in the middle. The germline V gene encodes CDR1 ENHRY and CDR2 SYGVKD. CDR3 length: 12 residues. The CDR3 sequence is CATGTEAEKLFF. In DNA, the CDR3 is TGTGCCACAGGGACGGAAGCAGAAAAACTGTTTTTT.

Worth noting for this clonotype: This sequence may be a read error, since a much larger clone differs from it by one base. The genes are TRBV28 and TRBJ1-6; no clear D gene. CDR3 length: 12 amino acids. Germline CDR1 MDHEN, CDR2 SYDVKM. The V and J ends lost 7 bases and 10 bases respectively, with 11 bases between them. CDR3 in amino acids: CASTFAGSPLHF. The CDR3 DNA follows: TGTGCCAGCACTTTTGCCGGGTCACCCCTCCACTTT.

CDR3 DNA sequence: TGCGCCAGCAGCCAAGAATGGGCAGGATACAACACTGAAGCTTTCTTT. It codes for CASSQEWAGYNTEAFF. The J gene is TRBJ1-1, the V gene TRBV4-3; D unclear. In germline, CDR1 is LGHNA, CDR2 YSLEER. V was shortened by 0 bases and J by 2 bases, with 13 bases between the two germline ends. The CDR3 totals 16 residues.

This clonotype was seen many times. The chain combines TRBV6-2 or TRBV6-3 with TRBJ2-1; 9 nucleotides agree with TRBD2. Losses at the gene ends were 0 bases for V and 2 bases for J; bases not matched to a gene: 5. CDR3 length equals 17 residues. In germline, CDR1 is MNHEY, CDR2 SVGEGT. The chain's CDR3 is CASSYSSSSGAYNEQFF. The CDR3 region has the DNA TGTGCCAGCAGTTACTCCTCTTCTAGCGGGGCCTACAATGAGCAGTTCTTC.

The sample holds a few counts of this clonotype. The V and J genes are TRBV29-1 and TRBJ1-5, with 7 bases lining up with TRBD1. Germline V gene sequence: CDR1 SQVTM, CDR2 ANQGSEA. The CDR3 sequence is 13 residues long. The trim removed 4 bases at V and 6 bases at J, leaving 6 bases unmatched. The chain's CDR3 is CSVVQGLGQPQHF. Here the CDR3 DNA reads TGCAGCGTTGTACAGGGGCTAGGTCAGCCCCAGCATTTT.